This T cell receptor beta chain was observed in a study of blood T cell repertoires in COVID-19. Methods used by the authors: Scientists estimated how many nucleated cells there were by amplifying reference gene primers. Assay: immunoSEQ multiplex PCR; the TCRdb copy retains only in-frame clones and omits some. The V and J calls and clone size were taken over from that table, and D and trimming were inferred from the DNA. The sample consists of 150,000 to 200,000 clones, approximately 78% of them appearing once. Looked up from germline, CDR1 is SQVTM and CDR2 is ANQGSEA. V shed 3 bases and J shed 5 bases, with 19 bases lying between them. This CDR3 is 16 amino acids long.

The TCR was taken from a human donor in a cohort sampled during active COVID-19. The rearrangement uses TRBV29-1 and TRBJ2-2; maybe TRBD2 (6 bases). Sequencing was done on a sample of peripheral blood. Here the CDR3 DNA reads TGCAGCGTTGAGCAGCTAGCGATAGTGGGGACCGGGGAGCTGTTTTTT. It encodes CSVEQLAIVGTGELFF.